This T cell receptor beta chain was retrieved from a study of PD-1 blockade in classical Hodgkin lymphoma. Measured with immunoSEQ multiplex PCR; TCRdb has only the in-frame clones, and not every one. The sample comprises about 54,000 clones, approximately 90% of which are singletons, and about 9.4% rests with the top ten. Germline lookup yields CDR1 LGHNA and CDR2 YSLEER. The V gene lost 0 bases and the J gene lost 3 bases, with 21 bases spanning the gap. This CDR3 has 18 amino acids. Every single patient, without exception, relapsed after autologous stem cell transplantation, and brentuximab vedotin exposure varied. Concerning this clone itself: Its specificity is unknown.

Study-wide findings and caveats: Patients who initiated nivolumab within 1 year of ASCT were excluded. Relative to healthy donors, newly diagnosed patients reportedly had lower baseline TCR diversity, which was reported as lower still in relapsed/refractory patients.

The clonotype originates from a human donor with classical Hodgkin lymphoma. This chain joins TRBV4-3 and TRBJ2-7; D may match TRBD1 or TRBD2 (6 bases each). The sequences come from peripheral blood mononuclear cells (PBMCs), collected before the second cycle of nivolumab. The CDR3 here is CASSQDLDGGTGHYEQYF. The CDR3 DNA reads TGCGCCAGCAGCCAAGACCTCGATGGCGGGACGGGACACTACGAGCAGTACTTC.